This is a list of T cell receptor beta chains from one sample in a study of shared clonotypes between healthy human individuals. TCRdb's table, derived via immunoSEQ multiplex PCR, lists solely in-frame clones and lacks some. This sample has about 2.3 million clones, with 85% to 95% found just once. The sample consisted of naive CD4+ T cells from PBMCs. These receptors came from a young man in good health. Some clones in this sample may be carry-over from other donors' samples. CDR3s include the opening cysteine and the closing phenylalanine or tryptophan. The D gene is left open where the match is weak. The listing skips clone size in some rows; elsewhere it reads once, few, many or a size class.

cdr3_aa cdr3_nt v_call clone_size d_call j_call
CASSLVGGGNEQFF TGCGCCAGCAGCTTGGTTGGGGGCGGGAATGAGCAGTTCTTC TRBV5-1 NA NA TRBJ2-1
CASSTAVAGGRKETQYF TGTGCCAGCAGTACCGCGGTAGCGGGAGGGCGGAAGGAGACCCAGTACTTC TRBV6-4 NA TRBD2 TRBJ2-5
CASSLLSGGNTGELFF TGCGCCAGCAGCTTGTTGTCAGGGGGGAACACCGGGGAGCTGTTTTTT TRBV5-1 NA TRBD1 TRBJ2-2
CASSEMGTPFLKHF TGTGCCAGCAGTGAGATGGGGACTCCTTTTTTAAAGCATTTT TRBV6-1 NA NA TRBJ1-5
CASTGRFVNTGELFF TGTGCCAGCACGGGGAGATTCGTGAACACCGGGGAGCTGTTTTTT TRBV2 NA NA TRBJ2-2
CASTRVGVNTEAFF TGCGCCAGCACTCGGGTAGGGGTAAACACTGAAGCTTTCTTT TRBV5-1 NA NA TRBJ1-1
CASSILYEQYF TGTGCCAGCAGTATTTTGTACGAGCAGTACTTC TRBV2 NA NA TRBJ2-7
CASVTGYPNYGYTF TGTGCCAGTGTCACAGGGTACCCTAACTATGGCTACACCTTC TRBV6-1 NA NA TRBJ1-2
CASSQEGTSGFTQYF TGCGCCAGCAGCCAAGAGGGGACTAGCGGGTTCACGCAGTATTTT TRBV4-1 NA TRBD2 TRBJ2-3
CASSPLSASGSYNEQFF TGTGCCAGCTCACCACTCTCGGCCAGCGGGAGCTACAATGAGCAGTTCTTC TRBV18 NA TRBD2 TRBJ2-1
CASSVMGSSYEQYF TGTGCCAGCAGCGTGATGGGGAGCTCCTACGAGCAGTACTTC TRBV9 NA NA TRBJ2-7
CASSIVGQSYEQYF TGTGCCAGTAGTATAGTAGGTCAGTCCTACGAGCAGTACTTC TRBV19 NA NA TRBJ2-7
CAWSWTGQSEKLFF TGTGCCTGGAGTTGGACAGGGCAGTCTGAAAAACTGTTTTTT TRBV30 few TRBD1 TRBJ1-4
CASSPTPAGRERQFF TGTGCCAGCAGCCCAACCCCCGCGGGTAGGGAAAGGCAGTTCTTC TRBV4-2 NA NA TRBJ2-1
CASSGSTSGREQYF TGTGCCAGCAGTGGTTCGACTAGCGGACGCGAGCAGTACTTC TRBV6-1 NA TRBD2 TRBJ2-7
CASSIPGGLAFF TGTGCCAGTAGTATCCCGGGGGGGCTGGCTTTCTTT TRBV19 few NA TRBJ1-1
CATSRAGGGDEQYF TGTGCCACCAGCAGAGCGGGGGGGGGTGACGAGCAGTACTTC TRBV15 NA TRBD2 TRBJ2-7
CASSLRGGGEQYF TGTGCCAGCAGCTTAAGAGGGGGTGGCGAGCAGTACTTC TRBV7-8 NA NA TRBJ2-7
CASSQGTTGGQYF TGTGCCAGCAGCCAGGGGACTACGGGAGGGCAGTATTTT TRBV11-2 NA NA TRBJ2-3
CASSRTGGTYEQYF TGTGCCAGCAGCCGGACAGGGGGCACCTACGAGCAGTACTTC TRBV9 NA TRBD1 TRBJ2-7